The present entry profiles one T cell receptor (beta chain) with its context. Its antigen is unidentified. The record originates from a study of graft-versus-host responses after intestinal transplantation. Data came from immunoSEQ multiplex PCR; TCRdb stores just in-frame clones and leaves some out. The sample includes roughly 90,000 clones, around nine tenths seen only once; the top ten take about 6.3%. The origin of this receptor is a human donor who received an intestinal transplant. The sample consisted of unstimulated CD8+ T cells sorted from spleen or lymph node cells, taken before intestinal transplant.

This CDR3 is CSFLAFGQLQETQYF. In DNA form, the CDR3 reads TGCAGCTTCCTAGCATTTGGGCAGCTTCAAGAGACCCAGTACTTC. V usage is TRBV29-1 and J usage is TRBJ2-5, with a possible D match to TRBD2 (5 bases). This CDR3 comprises 15 residues. Trimming took 8 bases from V and 2 from J, leaving 21 bases between them. Germline CDR1 reads SQVTM; CDR2 reads ANQGSEA.